Below, 12 T cell receptor beta chains from the same sample are listed, as sequenced in a study of monozygotic twins with inflammatory bowel disease. TCRdb derives one entry per CDR3 protein from the 5' RACE reads, leaving out DNA. This sample's table reports about 380,000 distinct CDR3 sequences. The specimen was blood. The receptors were gathered from a human donor with ulcerative colitis or Crohn's disease, or a healthy co-twin of an affected twin (not recorded which).

The CDR3 loop reads CASSQDPAGTGFRAKNIQYF. The chain combines TRBV4-3 with TRBJ2-4; TCRdb indicates TRBD1, and absent DNA this call remains unverified. CDR3 length: 20 residues. Per germline, CDR1 LGHNA and CDR2 YSLEER.

This rearrangement joins TRBV5-5 to TRBJ2-1; TCRdb returns TRBD2, unconfirmable since there is no DNA. The CDR3 is 16 amino acids. Germline-derived CDR1 and CDR2 are SGHKS and YYEKEE (reference sequence). CDR3 residues: CASSFAGLAALNEQFF.

The chain carries TRBV6-1 and TRBJ2-4; without DNA, the TCRdb call of TRBD2 cannot be checked. The CDR3 runs to 15 residues. CDR1 is MNHNS, CDR2 SASEGT, per germline. This CDR3 reads CASSPEGGAKNIQYF.

This chain joins TRBV28 and TRBJ2-1; without DNA, the TCRdb call of TRBD1 cannot be checked. The CDR3 has 11 residues. CDR1 is MDHEN, CDR2 SYDVKM, per germline. The CDR3 loop reads CASSRDRKEFF. Filled out from reference TRBV28 and TRBJ2-1, the complete variable domain reads DVKVTQSSRYLVKRTGEKVFLECVQDMDHENMFWYRQDPGLGLRLIYFSYDVKMKEKGDIPEGYSVSREKKERFSLILESASTNQTSMYLCASSRDRKEFFGPGTRLTVL.

This chain links TRBV20-1 with TRBJ1-5; the TCRdb call, TRBD1, lacks DNA for checking. The CDR3 is made up of 18 amino acids. CDR1 is DFQATT, CDR2 SNEGSKA, per germline (reference sequence). The CDR3 protein is CSARPTSHRGKSNQPQHF.

The chain links TRBV4-1 to TRBJ2-7; TCRdb's assignment of TRBD1 cannot be checked, as there is no DNA. This CDR3 spans 17 amino acids. In germline, CDR1 is MGHRA, CDR2 YSYEKL. The CDR3 region is CASSHYWTGKAVWEQYF.

The CDR3 loop reads CSASLNAGGGYTF. The chain carries TRBV20-1 and TRBJ1-2. Germline lookup yields CDR1 DFQATT and CDR2 SNEGSKA (reference sequence). CDR3 size: 13 residues.

The V gene is TRBV6-2 or TRBV6-3, the J gene TRBJ2-1; TCRdb selects TRBD1, and the lack of DNA leaves this call unchecked. CDR1 is MNHEY and CDR2 is SVGEGT in the germline V gene. The CDR3 consists of 13 residues. CDR3 loop: CASKGYEINEQFF.

The genes are TRBV5-1 and TRBJ2-5; the D call from TCRdb, TRBD2, cannot be confirmed without DNA. This CDR3 contains 15 residues. Germline CDR1 is SGHRS and CDR2 is YFSETQ. CDR3 region: CASSDISGGGETQYF.

The chain couples TRBV6-1 to TRBJ2-5; TCRdb gives TRBD1 as the D gene, but with no DNA this cannot be confirmed. This CDR3 is 16 amino acids long. Germline CDR1 is MNHNS and CDR2 is SASEGT. The CDR3 reads CASSPRPGQTQETQYF.

The rearrangement joins TRBV4-3 to TRBJ2-1; no DNA is available, so the TRBD1 call from TCRdb remains unchecked. CDR1 and CDR2 (germline): LGHNA, YSLEER. The CDR3 spans 16 residues. This CDR3 is CASSQDARTVNNEQFF.

The chain combines TRBV30 with TRBJ1-4; TCRdb calls TRBD1, which cannot be checked without DNA. Germline loops: CDR1 GTSNPN, CDR2 SVGIG (reference sequence). The CDR3 spans 13 residues. The CDR3 spells CAWSTGLNEKLFF.